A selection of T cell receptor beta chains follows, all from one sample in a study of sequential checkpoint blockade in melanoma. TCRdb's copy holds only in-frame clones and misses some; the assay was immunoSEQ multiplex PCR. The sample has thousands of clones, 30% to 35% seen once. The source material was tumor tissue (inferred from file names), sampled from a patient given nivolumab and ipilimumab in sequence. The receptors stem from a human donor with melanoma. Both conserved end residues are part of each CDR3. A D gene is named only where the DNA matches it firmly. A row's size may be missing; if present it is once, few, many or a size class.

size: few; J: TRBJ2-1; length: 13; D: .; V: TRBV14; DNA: TGTGCCAGCAGCCAAGCAACCCCAGGCGAGCAGTTCTTC; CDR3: CASSQATPGEQFF
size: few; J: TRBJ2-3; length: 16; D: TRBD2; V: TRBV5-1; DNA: TGCGCCAGCAGCCCTGAACTAGCGGGGGAGGCAGATACGCAGTATTTT; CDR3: CASSPELAGEADTQYF
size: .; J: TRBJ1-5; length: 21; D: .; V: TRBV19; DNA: TGTGCCAGTAGTATTATGAGGGGGTCTTGGGGGACCCTTTCTAGCAATCAGCCCCAGCATTTT; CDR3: CASSIMRGSWGTLSSNQPQHF
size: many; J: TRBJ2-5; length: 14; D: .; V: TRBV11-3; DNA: TGTGCCAGCAGCTTCGACCTCGAATCAGAGACCCAGTACTTC; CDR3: CASSFDLESETQYF
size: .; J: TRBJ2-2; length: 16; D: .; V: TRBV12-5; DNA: TGTGCTAGTGGTTTGGACGTACGCGCGAACACCGGGGAGCTGTTTTTT; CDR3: CASGLDVRANTGELFF
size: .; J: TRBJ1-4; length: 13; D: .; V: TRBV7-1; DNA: TGTGCCAGCAGCTTTACAGGAAATGAAAAACTGTTTTTT; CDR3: CASSFTGNEKLFF
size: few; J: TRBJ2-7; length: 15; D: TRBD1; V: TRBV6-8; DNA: TGTGCCAGCAGTTTAACGGGACAGGTCGCCTACGAGCAGTACTTC; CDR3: CASSLTGQVAYEQYF
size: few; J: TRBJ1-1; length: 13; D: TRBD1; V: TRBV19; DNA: TGTGCCAGTAGTCAAGGGGGCATCACTGAAGCTTTCTTT; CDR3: CASSQGGITEAFF
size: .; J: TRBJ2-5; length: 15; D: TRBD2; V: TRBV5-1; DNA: TGCGCCAGCAGTTTGTCAGGGACTAGCTGGGAGACCCAGTACTTC; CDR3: CASSLSGTSWETQYF
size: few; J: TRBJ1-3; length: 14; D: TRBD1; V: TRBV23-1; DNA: TGCGCCAGCAGCCAGGGGGGGTCTGGAAACACCATATATTTT; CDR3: CASSQGGSGNTIYF
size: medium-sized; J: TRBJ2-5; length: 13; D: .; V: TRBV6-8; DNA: TGTGCCATCAGCGGGACACCCCAAGAGACCCAGTACTTC; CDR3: CAISGTPQETQYF
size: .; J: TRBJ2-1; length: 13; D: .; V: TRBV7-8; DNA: TGTGCCAGCAGCTCAATCCAAGGCGATGAGCAGTTCTTC; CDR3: CASSSIQGDEQFF
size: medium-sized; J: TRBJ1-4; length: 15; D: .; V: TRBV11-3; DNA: TGTGCCAGCAGCTTGGTAGGGGTTGGGGATGAAAAACTGTTTTTT; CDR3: CASSLVGVGDEKLFF
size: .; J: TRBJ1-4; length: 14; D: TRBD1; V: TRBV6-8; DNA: TGTGCCAGCAGTGACAGGGGTCCCGATGGAGAACTGTTTTTT; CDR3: CASSDRGPDGELFF
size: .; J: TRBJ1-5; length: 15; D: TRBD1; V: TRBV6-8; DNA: TGTGCCAGCCAGGACAGGGGGCGCGGCAATCAGCCCCAGCATTTT; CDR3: CASQDRGRGNQPQHF
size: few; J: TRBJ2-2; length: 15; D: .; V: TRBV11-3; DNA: TGTGCCAGCAGCTTGGCCCTGGGAAGTACCGGGGAGCTGTTTTTT; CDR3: CASSLALGSTGELFF
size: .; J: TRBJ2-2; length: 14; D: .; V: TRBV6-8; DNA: TGTGCCATCGAACCAGGGGTAACTGCCGGGGAGCTGTTTTTT; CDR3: CAIEPGVTAGELFF
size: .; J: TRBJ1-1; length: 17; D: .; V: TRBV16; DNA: TGTGCCAGCAGCCAATCCTGGGGTAGGTCCCTGAACACTGAAGCTTTCTTT; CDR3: CASSQSWGRSLNTEAFF
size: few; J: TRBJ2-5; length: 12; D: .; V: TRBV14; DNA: TGTGCCAGCAGCCAAGATAGGCGGAACCAGTACTTC; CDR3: CASSQDRRNQYF
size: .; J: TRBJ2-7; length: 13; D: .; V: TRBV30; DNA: TGTGCCTGGAGTATAGGGGCAGCGTACGAGCAGTACTTC; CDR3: CAWSIGAAYEQYF
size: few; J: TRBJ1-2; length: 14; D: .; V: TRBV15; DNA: TGTGCCACCAGCAGAGATAGAACAGGGCAAGGCTACACCTTC; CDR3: CATSRDRTGQGYTF
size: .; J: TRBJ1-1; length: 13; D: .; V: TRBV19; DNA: TGTGCCAGTGAGTCCAGGGTGAACACTGAAGCTTTCTTT; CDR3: CASESRVNTEAFF
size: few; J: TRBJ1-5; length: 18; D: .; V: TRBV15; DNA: TGTGCCACCAGCAGTGGGGGGGTCCCATTCTATAGCAATCAGCCCCAGCATTTT; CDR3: CATSSGGVPFYSNQPQHF
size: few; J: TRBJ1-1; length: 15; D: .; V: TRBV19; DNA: TGTGCCAGTAGTACCGAAGGGGGGCGAAACACTGAAGCTTTCTTT; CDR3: CASSTEGGRNTEAFF
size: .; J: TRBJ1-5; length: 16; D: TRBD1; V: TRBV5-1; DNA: TGCGCCAGCAGCCCTTGGGACAGGACGAGCAATCAGCCCCAGCATTTT; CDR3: CASSPWDRTSNQPQHF
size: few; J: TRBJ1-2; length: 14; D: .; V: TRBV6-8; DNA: TGTGCCAGCAGTTACCCCGACAGGACCTATGGCTACACCTTC; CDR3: CASSYPDRTYGYTF
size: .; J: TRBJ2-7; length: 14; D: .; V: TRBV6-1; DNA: TGTGCCAGCAGTGAAGGTAGGGGGTCCTACGAGCAGTACTTC; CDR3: CASSEGRGSYEQYF
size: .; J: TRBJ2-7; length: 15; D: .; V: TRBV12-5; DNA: TGTGCTAGTGGTCTCCAGGGGGGCCCCTCTTACGAGCAGTACTTC; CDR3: CASGLQGGPSYEQYF
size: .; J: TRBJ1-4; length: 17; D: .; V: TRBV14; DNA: TGTGCCAGCAGCCAAGATCGGGGGGGGTGGAGGAACGAAAAACTGTTTTTT; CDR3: CASSQDRGGWRNEKLFF
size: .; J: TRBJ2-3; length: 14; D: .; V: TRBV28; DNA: TGTGCCAGCAGGCGACAGGCCGCCACAGATACGCAGTATTTT; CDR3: CASRRQAATDTQYF
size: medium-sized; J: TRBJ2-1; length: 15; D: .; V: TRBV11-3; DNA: TGTGCCAGCAGCCCAACTAGAAATGGTAGGGAGGAGCAGTTCTTC; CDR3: CASSPTRNGREEQFF
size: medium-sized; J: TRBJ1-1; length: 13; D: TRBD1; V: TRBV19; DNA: TGTGCCAGTCTACAGGGGGTGAACACTGAAGCTTTCTTT; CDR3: CASLQGVNTEAFF
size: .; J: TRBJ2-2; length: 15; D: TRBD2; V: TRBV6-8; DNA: TGTGCCAGCCTAGCGGCAGGCGCGAACACCGGGGAGCTGTTTTTT; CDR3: CASLAAGANTGELFF
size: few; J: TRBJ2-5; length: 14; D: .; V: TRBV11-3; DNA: TGTGCCAGCAGCTTGTATCAGGGATTTGGGACCCAGTACTTC; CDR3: CASSLYQGFGTQYF
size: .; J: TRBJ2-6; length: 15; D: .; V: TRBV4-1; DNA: TGCGCCAGCAGCCGGGAGTTCACTGGGGCCAACGTCCTGACTTTC; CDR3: CASSREFTGANVLTF
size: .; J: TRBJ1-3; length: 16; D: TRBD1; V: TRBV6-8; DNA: TGTGCCAGCAGGGGGACAGGGTCATACTCTGGAAACACCATATATTTT; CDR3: CASRGTGSYSGNTIYF
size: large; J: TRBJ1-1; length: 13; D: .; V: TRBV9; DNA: TGTGCCAGCAGCGTAGCAGGGTCCAATGAAGCTTTCTTT; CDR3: CASSVAGSNEAFF
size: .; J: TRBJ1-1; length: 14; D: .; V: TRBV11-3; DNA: TGTGCCAGCAGTAATACCGGCACCCTCGGGGAAGCTTTCTTT; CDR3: CASSNTGTLGEAFF
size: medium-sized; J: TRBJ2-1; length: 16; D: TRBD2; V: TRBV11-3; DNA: TGTGCCAGCAGCCCGCGACTAGCGGGGGTTTACAATGAGCAGTTCTTC; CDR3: CASSPRLAGVYNEQFF
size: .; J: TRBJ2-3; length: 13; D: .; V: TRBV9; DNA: TGTGCCAGCAGCCATTACTCCACAGATACGCAGTATTTT; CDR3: CASSHYSTDTQYF
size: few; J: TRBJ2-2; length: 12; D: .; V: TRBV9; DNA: TGTGCCAGCAGTGACGGGACCGGGGAGCTGTTTTTT; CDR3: CASSDGTGELFF
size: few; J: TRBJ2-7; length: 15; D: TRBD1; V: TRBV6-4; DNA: TGTGCCAGCAGACGTTCCGGGACAGACTCCTACGAGCAGTACTTC; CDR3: CASRRSGTDSYEQYF